Each of the 18 T cell receptor beta chains below was sequenced from the same sample in a study of blood T cells in healthy people across ages. With a J-beta primer mix and a sample-barcoded 5' primer, a second PCR ran about 7 to 12 cycles. Via MiXCR, TCRdb re-called the 5' RACE reads, giving one row per CDR3 protein. The sample yields about 900,000 distinct CDR3 sequences, 45% to 50% seen once. Sample: blood. The source is a man aged 25 to 45 in good health.

Only a few counts were recorded for this clonotype. V is TRBV21-1 and J is TRBJ2-4. TRBV21-1 is a pseudogene locus. The CDR3 consists of 17 residues. The CDR3 sequence is CASSLQSFTLAKNIQYF. The CDR3 region has the DNA TGTGCCAGCAGCCTACAGTCTTTTACTCTAGCCAAAAACATTCAGTACTTC.

As to this clonotype: The junction shows a germline mismatch at one end, possibly a read error. The chain joins TRBV5-1 to TRBJ2-7; 9 positions agree with TRBD2. The germline gives CDR1 SGHRS, CDR2 YFSETQ. The CDR3 is 14 amino acids. The CDR3 sequence: CASSLPSGAYEQYF. CDR3 coding DNA: TGTGCCAGCAGTTTGCCTAGCGGGGCCTACGAGCAGTACTTC.

CDR3 nucleotides: TGTGCCAGCAGTTCGTCGAACAGGCTAGGGAACTATGGCTACACCTTC. Translation: CASSSSNRLGNYGYTF. The chain employs TRBV6-2 or TRBV6-3 and TRBJ1-2, with D possibly matching TRBD1 (5 bases). Germline CDR1 MNHEY, CDR2 SVGEGT. V was trimmed by 4 bases and J by 2 bases, leaving 17 bases between them. The CDR3 is 16 residues long.

The chain employs TRBV3-1 and TRBJ1-2; a possible D gene is TRBD1 (6 bases). The CDR3 extends over 14 amino acids. The V end lost 1 base, the J end lost 4 bases, and 10 bases lay between the germline ends. Germline-derived CDR1 and CDR2 are LGHDT and YNNKEL (reference sequence). CDR3 in amino acids: CASSQAGEGYGYTF. The CDR3 DNA reads TGTGCCAGCAGCCAAGCAGGGGAGGGCTATGGCTACACCTTC.

The V and J genes are TRBV7-9 and TRBJ1-1, with 11 bases that match TRBD1. CDR1 and CDR2 (germline): SEHNR, FQNEAQ (reference sequence). Trimming cost V 11 bases and J 4 bases; bases outside gene matches: 6. This CDR3 contains 13 residues. The CDR3 coding sequence is TGTGCCTCACGGGACAGGGGGGTCACTGAAGCTTTCTTT. This translates into CASRDRGVTEAFF. Complete variable domain (other parts from reference TRBV7-9 and TRBJ1-1): DTGVSQNPRHKITKRGQNVTFRCDPISEHNRLYWYRQTLGQGPEFLTYFQNEAQLEKSRLLSDRFSAERPKGSFSTLEIQRTEQGDSAMYLCASRDRGVTEAFFGQGTRLTVV.

The table lists this clonotype with a few counts. The rearrangement links TRBV21-1 to TRBJ1-1; TRBD1, as called in the table, went unchecked against the DNA. TRBV21-1 is flagged as a pseudogene. The CDR3 totals 17 residues. CDR3 sequence reads: CASSKGDRGAMHTEAFF. As DNA, the CDR3 is TGTGCCAGCAGCAAAGGAGACAGGGGCGCCATGCACACTGAAGCTTTCTTT.

The J gene is TRBJ2-3, the V gene TRBV30; no reliable D call. Germline lookup yields CDR1 GTSNPN and CDR2 SVGIG (reference sequence). This CDR3 is 13 amino acids long. The V end lost 0 bases, the J end lost 6 bases, and 10 bases lay between the germline ends. The DNA of the CDR3 is TGTGCCTGGAGTGTAGGCCCCTCGGATACGCAGTATTTT. This encodes CAWSVGPSDTQYF.

The chain is built from TRBV11-2 and TRBJ2-3; D possibly corresponds to TRBD2 (7 bases). The CDR3 is 16 residues long. The germline gives CDR1 SGHAT, CDR2 FQNNGV. V shed 5 bases and J shed 2 bases, with 17 bases lying between them. CDR3 bases: TGTGCCAGCAGCCGGTCCTTGGGGGGGCTCACAGATACGCAGTATTTT. This codes for CASSRSLGGLTDTQYF.

Here the CDR3 DNA reads TGCGCCAGCAGCCACTGGACAGTTCACCACTCTAACTATGGCTACACCTTC. It encodes CASSHWTVHHSNYGYTF. The V call is TRBV4-1, the J call TRBJ1-2; a possible D gene is TRBD1 (6 bases). Germline CDR1 and CDR2: MGHRA and YSYEKL. Between the trimmed V and J ends, which lost 3 bases and 0 bases, there was a span of 17 bases. The CDR3 runs 17 residues.

V gene TRBV7-9 combines with J gene TRBJ1-2; D is undetermined. Trimming left V 1 base short and J 7 bases short, with 10 bases between. The CDR3 has 13 residues. Germline-derived CDR1 and CDR2 are SEHNR and FQNEAQ (reference sequence). The CDR3 sequence is CASSLGEIGGYTF. The DNA of the CDR3 is TGTGCCAGCAGCTTAGGGGAGATCGGTGGCTACACCTTC.

This clonotype was observed a few times. The J gene is TRBJ2-6, the V gene TRBV4-1; no definite D call. V was clipped by 4 bases and J by 0 bases, with 7 bases between them. The CDR3 extends over 15 amino acids. CDR1 is MGHRA, CDR2 YSYEKL, per germline. The CDR3 region is CASSLQNSGANVLTF. CDR3 sequence (DNA): TGCGCCAGCAGCCTCCAGAACTCTGGGGCCAACGTCCTGACTTTC.

Regarding this clonotype: At one end, the junction sequence differs from germline, possibly due to a read error. The chain uses TRBV11-2 and TRBJ1-2; D unresolved. Germline V lookup: CDR1 SGHAT, CDR2 FQNNGV. This CDR3 contains 13 residues. CDR3 nucleotides: TGTGCCAGCAGCGCGGAGCGTACCCATGGCTGCACCTTC. This codes for CASSAERTHGCTF.

This chain joins TRBV6-5 and TRBJ2-1; TRBD1 might be the D (5 bases). V lost 0 bases and J 0 bases, leaving 21 bases between the germline ends. The V gene's germline CDR1 is MNHEY and CDR2 SVGAGI. The CDR3 spans 20 residues. The CDR3 nucleotides are TGTGCCAGCAGTTACTCGCCCCTGGGGCGTGCACGCAACTCCTACAATGAGCAGTTCTTC. Translation gives CASSYSPLGRARNSYNEQFF.

This clonotype has only a few counts. V usage is TRBV11-2 and J usage is TRBJ1-1; D call uncertain. CDR1 and CDR2 from the germline V gene are SGHAT and FQNNGV. With 1 base removed from V and 8 bases from J, the gap between germline ends came to 8 bases. This CDR3 comprises 12 residues. The CDR3 bases are TGTGCCAGCAGCTTAGTTCTGGGGGAAGCTTTCTTT. Its translation is CASSLVLGEAFF.

The V and J genes are TRBV7-3 and TRBJ2-3, with a possible D match to TRBD2 (5 bases). Between the trimmed V and J ends, which lost 5 bases and 6 bases, there was a span of 15 bases. The germline V gene has CDR1 SGHTA and CDR2 FQGTGA. The CDR3 length is 14 residues. The CDR3 nucleotides are TGTGCCAGCAGCGACGGACTTAGCGTCGATACGCAGTATTTT. It is translated as CASSDGLSVDTQYF.

This rearrangement joins TRBV9 to TRBJ1-2, with D possibly being TRBD1 (5 bases). V gave up 3 bases and J gave up 9 bases, with 15 bases separating them. This CDR3 is 13 amino acids long. Germline CDR1 reads SGDLS; CDR2 reads YYNGEE. CDR3 protein: CASSAGPGSSYTF. DNA for the CDR3: TGTGCCAGCAGCGCGGGACCTGGCTCTAGCTACACCTTC.

This chain uses TRBV7-2 with TRBJ1-5; D is ambiguous. The CDR3 consists of 13 residues. Germline V lookup: CDR1 SGHTA, CDR2 FQGNSA. The V end lost 5 bases, the J end lost 7 bases, and 12 bases lay between the germline ends. As DNA, the CDR3 is TGTGCCAGCAGCATCCGCGGGGAGCAGCCCCAGCATTTT. It is translated as CASSIRGEQPQHF.

This clonotype was seen once. The rearrangement links TRBV29-1 to TRBJ2-1, with D perhaps TRBD2 (6 bases). Between the trimmed V and J ends, which lost 6 bases and 0 bases, there was a span of 12 bases. Germline CDR1 reads SQVTM; CDR2 reads ANQGSEA. The CDR3 length is 14 residues. This CDR3 is CSVEGMSSYNEQFF. The CDR3 DNA follows: TGCAGCGTGGAGGGGATGAGCTCCTACAATGAGCAGTTCTTC.